The 5 T cell receptor beta chains listed next were all sequenced from one sample in a study of blood T cell repertoires in COVID-19. Produced via immunoSEQ multiplex PCR; TCRdb's table is partial and in-frame only. The table includes around 220,000 clones, more than 75% detected once. Sequencing input: peripheral blood. All receptors derive from a man aged 45-60 years with acute or convalescent COVID-19.

This clone was picked up a small number of times. The chain links TRBV18 to TRBJ1-4; no firm D call. Germline V lookup: CDR1 KGHSH, CDR2 LQKENI. The CDR3 is 16 residues long. Trimming took off 3 bases at V and 7 bases at J, with 18 bases between the two ends. The CDR3 region is CASSPARPGAGEKLFF. CDR3 nucleotides: TGTGCCAGCTCACCCGCTCGACCGGGAGCGGGTGAAAAACTGTTTTTT.

This chain joins TRBV3-1 (or the pseudogene TRBV3-2) and TRBJ1-4; D uncertain. The CDR3 runs 15 residues. The V and J ends lost 2 bases and 5 bases respectively, with 12 bases between them. Looked up from germline, CDR1 is LGHDT and CDR2 is YNNKEL (reference sequence). The CDR3 nucleotides are TGTGCCAGCAGCCAAAAAAGAGGGCTGAATGAAAAACTGTTTTTT. It translates to CASSQKRGLNEKLFF.

The V call is TRBV4-1, the J call TRBJ2-3, with 7 positions matching TRBD2. The length of the CDR3 is 16 residues. V trimming: 0 bases; J trimming: 3 bases; junction bases outside the gene matches: 6. The V gene's germline CDR1 is MGHRA and CDR2 YSYEKL. In nucleotides, the CDR3 is TGCGCCAGCAGCCAAGAGAGGGCGGGGGAGACAGATACGCAGTATTTT. Its protein product is CASSQERAGETDTQYF.

J is TRBJ2-7 and V is TRBV11-2; 7 bases line up with TRBD1. The CDR3 contains 17 residues. V was pared by 5 bases and J by 2 bases, with 15 bases of the junction left unmatched. The germline CDR1 and CDR2 sequences are SGHAT and FQNNGV. The CDR3 protein is CASSPAPTGPRAYEQYF. The CDR3 DNA follows: TGTGCCAGCAGCCCCGCCCCGACAGGGCCTCGGGCCTACGAGCAGTACTTC.

The chain recombines TRBV14 with TRBJ2-5, with 8 bases fitting TRBD1. CDR3 length: 15 amino acids. Trimming cost V 4 bases and J 2 bases; bases outside gene matches: 6. Germline CDR1 reads SGHDN; CDR2 reads FVKESK. CDR3 DNA: TGTGCCAGCAGCCCAGGGGGCTCTTGGCAAGAGACCCAGTACTTC. Translation: CASSPGGSWQETQYF.